These T cell receptor beta chains were read from a single sample in a study of PD-1 blockade in classical Hodgkin lymphoma. TCRdb's table, derived via immunoSEQ multiplex PCR, lists solely in-frame clones and lacks some. The data contain 57,000 or so clones, around 88% of them singletons. The sequences come from peripheral blood mononuclear cells (PBMCs), collected at baseline. The receptors were gathered from a human donor with classical Hodgkin lymphoma. The CDR3 runs from the conserved cysteine through the conserved F or W. Fields, in order: J gene, clone size, V gene, D gene, CDR3 DNA, CDR3 protein. A D gene is named only where the DNA matches it firmly. Size values are once, few and many counts, or a class for expanded clones, and some rows have none.

>TRBJ1-2|.|TRBV19|TRBD1
TGTGCCAGTAGCAGGGGGCTTAACTATGGCTACACCTTC
CASSRGLNYGYTF
>TRBJ1-1|once|TRBV5-1|.
TGCGCCAGCAGCTTGCTGTGGGGTTGGAACACTGAAGCTTTCTTT
CASSLLWGWNTEAFF
>TRBJ1-6|.|TRBV7-9|TRBD1
TGTGCCAGCAGCCCTGGGACAGGGGGATATTCACCCCTCCACTTT
CASSPGTGGYSPLHF
>TRBJ1-4|.|TRBV19|.
TGTGCCACCAACACAAAAAGGGGTACTAATGAAAAACTGTTTTTT
CATNTKRGTNEKLFF
>TRBJ1-6|.|TRBV7-2|.
TGTGCCAGCAGCGGACGGGGCCGCGGGAATAATTCACCCCTCCACTTT
CASSGRGRGNNSPLHF
>TRBJ2-5|.|TRBV4-2|.
TGTGCCAGCAGCCAAGATTGGGCGGGGAGAGAGACCCAGTACTTC
CASSQDWAGRETQYF
>TRBJ1-1|.|TRBV16|.
TGTGCCAGCAGCCAAACCTATCCCACTGAAGCTTTCTTT
CASSQTYPTEAFF
>TRBJ1-3|.|TRBV9|TRBD1
TGTGCCAGCCGAGGGGGCTCTGACTCTGGAAACACCATATATTTT
CASRGGSDSGNTIYF
>TRBJ2-3|.|TRBV19|.
TGTGCCAGTAGTATGTTTGTCACCCGCACAGATACGCAGTATTTT
CASSMFVTRTDTQYF
>TRBJ2-7|few|TRBV19|.
TGTGCCAGTAGTACCAGGGCCTACGGCGAGCAGTACTTC
CASSTRAYGEQYF
>TRBJ2-2|.|TRBV6-5|.
TGTGCCAGCAGTTACTCAACAGGGAACACCGGGGAGCTGTTTTTT
CASSYSTGNTGELFF
>TRBJ2-5|.|TRBV7-2|.
TGTGCCAGCAGCTTAAGGGTGGGACAAGAGACCCAGTACTTC
CASSLRVGQETQYF
>TRBJ1-2|.|TRBV9|.
TGTGCCAGCAGAGCCGGGATGGGGACGGGCTACACCTTC
CASRAGMGTGYTF
>TRBJ1-5|.|TRBV19|TRBD1
TGTGCCAGCAACACAGGGGCCACTATCCCTACGCCCCAGCATTTT
CASNTGATIPTPQHF
>TRBJ1-6|.|TRBV7-9|TRBD1
TGTGCCAGCAGCTTCTCAGGGGGGAATTCACCCCTCCACTTT
CASSFSGGNSPLHF